The text below deals with one T cell receptor beta chain. Antigen unknown. The data were taken from a study of cytomegalovirus exposure and HLA in healthy donors. Study results and caveats: Analysis was performed later, and it showed HLA-associated TCR beta chains to be more clonally expanded than equally common others.

The CDR3 sequence is 15 residues long. Trimming pared 7 bases from V and 4 bases from J, leaving 16 bases between. Germline assignment: CDR1 MNHEY and CDR2 SMNVEV (reference sequence). The PCR made use of 60 Vbeta and 13 Jbeta primers. Using immunoSEQ multiplex PCR, the repertoire was profiled, and TCRdb retains in-frame clones only, with some absent. The repertoire holds around 90,000 clones, with 85% as singletons. V usage is TRBV27 and J usage is TRBJ1-4, with D unresolved. This TCR was recovered from a man in his forties in good health and CMV-seropositive. Input material: PBMCs. CDR3 in DNA: TGTGCCAGCAAGAGAGGAGGGAGCTATAATGAAAAACTGTTTTTT. It translates to CASKRGGSYNEKLFF.